A selection of T cell receptor beta chains follows, all from one sample in a study of T cells in Graves' hyperthyroidism and ophthalmopathy. TCRdb processed the multiplex PCR reads anew with MiXCR; each CDR3 protein has one entry. The sample consists of around 440,000 distinct CDR3 sequences, approximately 15% of them appearing once. What was sequenced was blood. These receptors all stem from a woman in her late teens or twenties with Graves' hyperthyroidism. CDR3s include the opening cysteine and the closing phenylalanine or tryptophan. D genes are given only for firm matches. Clone size is given for some rows only: seen once, a few or many times, or a class if the clone is expanded.

j_call	clone_size	v_call	d_call	cdr3_aa	cdr3_nt
TRBJ2-5	.	TRBV19	TRBD1	CASSKGTGAGETQYF	TGTGCCAGTAGTAAGGGGACAGGGGCGGGGGAGACCCAGTACTTC
TRBJ2-7	many	TRBV7-9	TRBD2	CASSEIPSGTYEQYF	TGTGCCAGCAGCGAAATCCCTAGCGGGACCTACGAGCAGTACTTC
TRBJ2-5	.	TRBV20-1	.	CSAGLAKGQETQYF	TGCAGTGCTGGCCTAGCTAAGGGCCAAGAGACCCAGTACTTC
TRBJ2-1	.	TRBV3-1	.	CASSQDRPNNNEQFF	TGTGCCAGCAGCCAAGATCGGCCCAATAACAATGAGCAGTTCTTC
TRBJ2-1	few	TRBV4-2	TRBD2	CASSLLSGGAKNEQFF	TGTGCCAGCAGCCTTCTTAGCGGGGGGGCCAAGAATGAGCAGTTCTTC
TRBJ1-5	few	TRBV7-8	TRBD1	CASSPRTGHQPQHF	TGTGCCAGCAGCCCCAGGACAGGGCACCAGCCCCAGCATTTT
TRBJ1-6	few	TRBV18	.	CASSPTQGSSPLHF	TGTGCCAGCTCCCCGACCCAAGGTAGTTCACCCCTCCACTTT
TRBJ2-7	many	TRBV7-2	.	CASSLEHASWVEQYF	TGTGCCAGCAGCTTAGAACATGCTAGCTGGGTCGAGCAGTACTTC
TRBJ2-1	many	TRBV5-1	.	CASSWGTGYNEQFF	TGCGCCAGCAGCTGGGGCACAGGGTACAATGAGCAGTTCTTC
TRBJ2-1	many	TRBV11-2	TRBD2	CASSSEYSSGIEQFF	TGTGCCAGCAGCTCCGAGTATAGTAGCGGGATTGAGCAGTTCTTC
TRBJ1-5	many	TRBV6-1	.	CASSQFAGANQPQHF	TGTGCCAGCAGCCAGTTCGCAGGGGCCAATCAGCCCCAGCATTTT
TRBJ2-3	many	TRBV27	.	CASSLSTTDTQYF	TGTGCCAGCAGTTTATCCACCACAGATACGCAGTATTTT
TRBJ2-5	many	TRBV7-2	TRBD2	CASSTGTSGGQETQYF	TGTGCCAGCAGCACCGGGACTAGCGGGGGGCAAGAGACCCAGTACTTC
TRBJ2-2	many	TRBV6-1	.	CASSEGTGTGELFF	TGTGCCAGCAGTGAAGGAACGGGCACCGGGGAGCTGTTTTTT
TRBJ1-3	many	TRBV5-1	TRBD1	CASSLDTGGIAGNTIYF	TGCGCCAGCAGCTTGGACACAGGGGGGATCGCTGGAAACACCATATATTTT
TRBJ2-2	few	TRBV27	.	CASSLRASTDTGELFF	TGTGCCAGCAGTTTACGGGCTTCGACGGACACCGGGGAGCTGTTTTTT
TRBJ1-2	.	TRBV20-1	.	CSAREEFSNYGYTF	TGCAGTGCTAGAGAGGAGTTCTCTAACTATGGCTACACCTTC
TRBJ2-6	few	TRBV11-3	TRBD2	CASGEGAAGANVLTF	TGTGCCAGCGGGGAGGGTGCAGCAGGGGCCAACGTCCTGACTTTC
TRBJ1-2	many	TRBV5-1	.	CASSLASGGPGRGYTF	TGCGCCAGCAGCTTGGCCTCAGGAGGCCCAGGTCGGGGCTACACCTTC
TRBJ1-2	.	TRBV5-4	.	CASSLAGGNYCYTF	TGTGCCAGCAGCTTGGCGGGAGGCAACTATTGCTACACCTTC
TRBJ2-1	.	TRBV27	TRBD1	CASTSGQGESGFYNEQFF	TGTGCCAGCACCAGCGGACAGGGTGAAAGCGGCTTCTACAATGAGCAGTTCTTC
TRBJ2-6	many	TRBV15	.	CATSDGTSSGANVLTF	TGTGCCACCAGCGATGGGACGTCCTCTGGGGCCAACGTCCTGACTTTC
TRBJ1-2	.	TRBV28	.	CASSFPKTSNYGYTF	TGTGCCAGCAGTTTCCCCAAGACTTCTAACTATGGCTACACCTTC
TRBJ2-1	many	TRBV28	.	CASSQTGHRVDEQFF	TGTGCCAGCAGTCAAACAGGGCACCGGGTCGATGAGCAGTTCTTC
TRBJ2-1	many	TRBV24-1	.	CATSDAGPYNEQFF	TGTGCCACCAGTGATGCGGGTCCCTACAATGAGCAGTTCTTC
TRBJ1-1	many	TRBV6-8	.	CASSYSGVGAEAFF	TGTGCCAGCAGTTACTCCGGGGTAGGAGCTGAAGCTTTCTTT
TRBJ1-5	many	TRBV9	.	CASSVGQGSQPQHF	TGTGCCAGCAGCGTAGGGCAGGGAAGTCAGCCCCAGCATTTT
TRBJ2-3	many	TRBV11-2	.	CASSLAGVGADTQYF	TGTGCCAGCAGCTTAGCCGGGGTAGGGGCAGATACGCAGTATTTT
TRBJ2-1	.	TRBV2	TRBD2	CASRGTSGNNEQFF	TGTGCCAGCAGGGGGACTAGCGGGAACAATGAGCAGTTCTTC
TRBJ2-5	many	TRBV11-3	TRBD2	CASSSRLAGVAETQYF	TGTGCCAGCAGCTCAAGACTAGCGGGAGTTGCAGAGACCCAGTACTTC
TRBJ1-5	many	TRBV11-3	.	CASSLALPNQPQHF	TGTGCCAGCAGCTTGGCGTTGCCAAATCAGCCCCAGCATTTT
TRBJ2-5	few	TRBV15	TRBD2	CATSRGSGREETQYF	TGTGCCACCAGCAGAGGAAGCGGGAGAGAAGAGACCCAGTACTTC
TRBJ2-1	many	TRBV18	TRBD2	CASSPRLADGDEQFF	TGTGCCAGCTCACCCCGACTAGCGGACGGGGATGAGCAGTTCTTC
TRBJ1-1	many	TRBV20-1	TRBD1	CSARDPPGGGDEAFF	TGCAGTGCTAGAGATCCCCCAGGGGGAGGAGATGAAGCTTTCTTT